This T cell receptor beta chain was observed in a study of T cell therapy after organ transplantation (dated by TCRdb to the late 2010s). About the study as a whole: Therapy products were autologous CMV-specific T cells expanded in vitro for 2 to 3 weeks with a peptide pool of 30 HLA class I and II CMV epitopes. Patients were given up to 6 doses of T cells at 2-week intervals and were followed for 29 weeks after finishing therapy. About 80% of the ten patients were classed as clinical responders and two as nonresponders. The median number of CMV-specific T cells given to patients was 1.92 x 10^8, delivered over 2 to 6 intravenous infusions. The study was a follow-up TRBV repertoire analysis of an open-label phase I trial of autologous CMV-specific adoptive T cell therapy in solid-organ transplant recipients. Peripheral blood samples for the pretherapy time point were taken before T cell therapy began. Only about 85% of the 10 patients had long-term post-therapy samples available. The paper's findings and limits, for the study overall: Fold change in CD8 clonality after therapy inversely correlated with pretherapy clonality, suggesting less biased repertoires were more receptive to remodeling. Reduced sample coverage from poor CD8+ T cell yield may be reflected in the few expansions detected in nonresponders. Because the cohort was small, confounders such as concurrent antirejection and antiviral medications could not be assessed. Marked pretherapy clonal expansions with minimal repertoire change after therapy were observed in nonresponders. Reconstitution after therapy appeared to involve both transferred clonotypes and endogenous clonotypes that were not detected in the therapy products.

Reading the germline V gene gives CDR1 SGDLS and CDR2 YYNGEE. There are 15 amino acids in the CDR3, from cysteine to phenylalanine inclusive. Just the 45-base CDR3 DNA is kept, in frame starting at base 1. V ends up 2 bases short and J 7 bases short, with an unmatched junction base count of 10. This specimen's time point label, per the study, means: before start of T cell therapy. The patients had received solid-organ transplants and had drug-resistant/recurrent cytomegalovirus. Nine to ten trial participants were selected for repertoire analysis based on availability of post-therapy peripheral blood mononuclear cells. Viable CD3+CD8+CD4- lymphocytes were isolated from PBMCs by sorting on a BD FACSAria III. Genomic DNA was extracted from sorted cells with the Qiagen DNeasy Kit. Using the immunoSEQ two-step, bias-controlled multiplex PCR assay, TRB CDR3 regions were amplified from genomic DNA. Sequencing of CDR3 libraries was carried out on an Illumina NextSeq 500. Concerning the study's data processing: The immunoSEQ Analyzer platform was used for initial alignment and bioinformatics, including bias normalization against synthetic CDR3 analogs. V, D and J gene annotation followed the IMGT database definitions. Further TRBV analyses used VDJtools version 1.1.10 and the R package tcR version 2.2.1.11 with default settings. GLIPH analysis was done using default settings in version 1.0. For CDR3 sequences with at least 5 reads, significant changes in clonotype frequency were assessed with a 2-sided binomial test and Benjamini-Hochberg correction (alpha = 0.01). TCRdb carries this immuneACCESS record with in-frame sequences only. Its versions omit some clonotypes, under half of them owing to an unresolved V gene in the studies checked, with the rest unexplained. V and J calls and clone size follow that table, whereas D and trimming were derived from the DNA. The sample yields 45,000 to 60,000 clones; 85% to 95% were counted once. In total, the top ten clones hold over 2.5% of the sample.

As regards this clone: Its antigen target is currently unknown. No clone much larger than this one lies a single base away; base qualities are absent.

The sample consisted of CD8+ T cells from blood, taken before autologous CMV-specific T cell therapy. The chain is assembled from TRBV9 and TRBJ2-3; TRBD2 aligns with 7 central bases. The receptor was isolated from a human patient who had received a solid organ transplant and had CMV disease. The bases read TGTGCCAGCAGCGTCTCCGGGGGGACCGGGTATACGCAGTATTTT. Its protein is CASSVSGGTGYTQYF.